The clone carrying this T cell receptor (beta chain) has a count of ten or more. Its antigen remains unknown. All of the donors resided in Nashville, Tennessee, and each was a Caucasian adult. Without sorting, samples used around 92 million PBMCs for genomic DNA. The germline gives CDR1 WSHSY, CDR2 SAAADI. V lost 7 bases and J lost 11, with 20 bases in between. The CDR3 runs 13 residues. This sample is drawn from a study of shared clonotypes between healthy human individuals. Regarding the study as a whole: Sampling covered nothing but blood. Tissue TCR repertoires likely differ from those found in blood.

Repertoires were generated with immunoSEQ multiplex PCR, while TCRdb's copy carries only in-frame clones and drops some. The sample has 450,000 to 600,000 clones; 79% are singletons. The clonotype originates from a woman aged 40 to 55 in good health. Some clones in this sample may be carry-over from other donors' samples. J is TRBJ1-1 and V is TRBV10-2; D is ambiguous. The sample comprised PBMCs. This CDR3 is CASKSTGDSGAFF. DNA of the CDR3: TGCGCCAGCAAATCGACGGGAGACTCTGGGGCTTTCTTT.